Shown below are 14 T cell receptor beta chains from a single sample sequenced in a study of T cell changes during pregnancy in multiple sclerosis. Assay: immunoSEQ multiplex PCR; the TCRdb copy retains only in-frame clones and omits some. The sample holds tens of thousands of clones; roughly 90% are singletons and the top ten take over 1.5%. This sample comprised peripheral blood, obtained in the first trimester of pregnancy. Receptor source: a female donor with multiple sclerosis, enrolled in a pregnancy study.

The V call is TRBV4-2, the J call TRBJ2-1; D gene uncertain. CDR1 and CDR2 from the germline V gene are LGHNA and YNFKEQ. CDR3 size: 12 residues. The V end was cut by 5 bases, the J end by 9 bases, with 11 bases between. The CDR3: CASSVGWSEQFF. For the CDR3, the DNA is TGTGCCAGCAGCGTCGGTTGGAGTGAGCAGTTCTTC.

The rearrangement links TRBV6-1 to TRBJ1-6, with TRBD1 matching 9 bases. Per germline, CDR1 MNHNS and CDR2 SASEGT. This CDR3 is 17 amino acids long. The V gene end was trimmed by 4 bases and the J gene end by 2 bases; junction bases not matched to a gene: 6. CDR3 coding DNA: TGTGCCAGCAGTGCGGGGACAGGGTCTCCCTATAATTCACCCCTCCACTTT. Amino acid sequence: CASSAGTGSPYNSPLHF.

This clone was seen a single time. The chain recombines TRBV27 with TRBJ2-7, with D perhaps TRBD2 (6 bases). In germline, CDR1 is MNHEY, CDR2 SMNVEV (reference sequence). V lost 7 bases to trimming and J lost 6 bases, with 10 bases between them. The CDR3 extends over 11 amino acids. The DNA of the CDR3 is TGTGCCAGCATAAACGGGGGCGAGCAGTACTTC. Residues: CASINGGEQYF.

This clone was seen once. The chain employs TRBV7-9 and TRBJ2-1; maybe TRBD1 (6 bases). Between the trimmed V and J ends, which lost 1 base and 6 bases, there was a span of 10 bases. The CDR3 extends over 14 amino acids. Germline V CDR1 and CDR2: SEHNR, FQNEAQ (reference sequence). CDR3 residues: CASSLEGETNEQFF. CDR3 DNA sequence: TGTGCCAGCAGCTTAGAGGGGGAAACCAATGAGCAGTTCTTC.

The genes are TRBV28 and TRBJ1-1; TRBD1 matches 7 bases. CDR3 size: 17 residues. Per the germline V gene, CDR1 is MDHEN and CDR2 is SYDVKM. After removal of 3 bases from V and 0 bases from J, the junction contained 10 bases not matched to a gene. The CDR3 protein is CASSFGSRGILNTEAFF. CDR3 bases: TGTGCCAGCAGTTTTGGTTCCAGGGGGATCTTGAACACTGAAGCTTTCTTT. Complete variable domain (other parts from reference TRBV28 and TRBJ1-1): DVKVTQSSRYLVKRTGEKVFLECVQDMDHENMFWYRQDPGLGLRLIYFSYDVKMKEKGDIPEGYSVSREKKERFSLILESASTNQTSMYLCASSFGSRGILNTEAFFGQGTRLTVV.

This sequence joins TRBV9 and TRBJ2-1; TRBD2 matches 7 bases. Unmatched junction bases numbered 15, after V lost 0 bases and J lost 6 bases. Per the germline V gene, CDR1 is SGDLS and CDR2 is YYNGEE. This CDR3 is built from 18 residues. CDR3 nucleotides: TGTGCCAGCAGCGTAGGGGCCGAACTAGCGATGAATGTCAATGAGCAGTTCTTC. Translating it yields CASSVGAELAMNVNEQFF.

The chain carries TRBV6-5 and TRBJ1-2; TRBD1 matches 7 bases. The V and J ends lost 6 bases and 4 bases, in that order; junction bases with no gene match: 5. Germline V gene data show CDR1 as MNHEY and CDR2 as SVGAGI. The CDR3 has 13 residues. The CDR3 DNA sequence: TGTGCCAGCAGGTCTCAGGGGGGCTATGGCTACACCTTC. Amino acid sequence: CASRSQGGYGYTF.

This clone was recorded a few times. This chain links TRBV5-4 with TRBJ2-2; 15 bases are a match to TRBD2. The V gene's germline CDR1 is SGHNT and CDR2 YYREEE (reference sequence). This CDR3 is 17 amino acids long. V shed 4 bases, J shed 4 bases, and the junction held 5 bases outside the gene matches. The DNA for the CDR3 is TGTGCCAGCAGCCCCGGACTAGCGGGAGGGCCCACCGGGGAGCTGTTTTTT. Translating gives CASSPGLAGGPTGELFF.

This sequence joins TRBV7-9 and TRBJ2-3; the match to TRBD2 covers 10 bases. The CDR3 covers 16 residues. From germline, CDR1 is SEHNR and CDR2 FQNEAQ (reference sequence). V trimming: 1 base; J trimming: 4 bases; junction bases outside the gene matches: 5. CDR3 region: CASSLGAAGGADTQYF. CDR3 in DNA: TGTGCCAGCAGCTTAGGGGCAGCGGGAGGGGCAGATACGCAGTATTTT.

The V call is TRBV14, the J call TRBJ2-1; D is unclear. Germline CDR1 is SGHDN and CDR2 is FVKESK. The CDR3 is 13 residues long. Trimming removed 0 bases at V and 8 bases at J, with 8 bases between. CDR3 sequence reads: CASSQEQNYEQFF. The CDR3 DNA sequence: TGTGCCAGCAGCCAAGAACAGAACTATGAGCAGTTCTTC.

The chain uses TRBV23-1 and TRBJ2-6; weak D call: TRBD2 (5 bases). TRBV23-1 is placed among ORFs of uncertain function. Trimming shortened V by 8 bases and J by 3 bases, and 17 bases separated the two germline ends. The CDR3 contains 16 residues. The chain's CDR3 is CASSPRPGVGANVLTF. The CDR3 nucleotides are TGCGCCAGCTCGCCCCGGCCCGGGGTTGGGGCCAACGTCCTGACTTTC.

The V and J genes are TRBV11-2 and TRBJ1-5; D is uncertain. Per germline, CDR1 SGHAT and CDR2 FQNNGV. V lost 4 bases and J 7 bases, leaving 17 bases between the germline ends. The CDR3 extends over 15 amino acids. The CDR3 region has the DNA TGTGCCAGCAGCTCCGTCCGGGAACGCGGGCAGCCCCAGCATTTT. Its protein product is CASSSVRERGQPQHF.

This rearrangement joins TRBV19 to TRBJ2-7, with D possibly TRBD2 on 6 matching bases. The V gene's germline CDR1 is LNHDA and CDR2 SQIVND (reference sequence). The CDR3 is 15 residues long. V dropped 5 bases and J dropped 5 bases, with 19 bases sitting between them. Here the CDR3 DNA reads TGTGCCAGTAGTGCCGGGGGACGGTCGTTGGACGAGCAGTACTTC. It translates to CASSAGGRSLDEQYF.

The chain has TRBV2 and TRBJ2-7; the match to TRBD1 covers 9 bases. CDR1 and CDR2 from the germline V gene are SNHLY and FYNNEI. The CDR3 spans 17 residues. Trimming cost V 6 bases and J 0 bases; bases outside gene matches: 12. CDR3 DNA: TGTGCCAGCAGGGGACAGGGAAGCACGGGCAACTCCTACGAGCAGTACTTC. Its protein product is CASRGQGSTGNSYEQYF.